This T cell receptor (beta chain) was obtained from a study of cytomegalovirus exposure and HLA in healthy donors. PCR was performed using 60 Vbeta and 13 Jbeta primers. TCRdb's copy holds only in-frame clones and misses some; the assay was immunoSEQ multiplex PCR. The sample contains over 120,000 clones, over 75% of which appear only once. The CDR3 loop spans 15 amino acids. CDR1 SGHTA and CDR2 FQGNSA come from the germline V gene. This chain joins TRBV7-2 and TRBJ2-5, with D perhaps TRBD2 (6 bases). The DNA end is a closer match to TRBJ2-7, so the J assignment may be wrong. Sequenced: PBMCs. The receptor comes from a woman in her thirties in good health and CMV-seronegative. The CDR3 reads CASSLAGLSSYEQYF. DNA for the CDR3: TGTGCCAGCAGCTTAGCGGGACTCAGCTCCTACGAGCAGTACTTC.